This TCR beta chain is drawn from a study of blood T cell repertoires in COVID-19. Study at large: Acute-phase and convalescent COVID-19 samples originated in the United States, Italy and Spain.

Authors' data handling: Quantification of nucleated cells was approximated via reference gene primer amplification. This table comes from immunoSEQ multiplex PCR, and its TCRdb copy is limited to in-frame clones, with some not included. That table furnishes V, J and clone size, whereas the DNA furnished D and trimming. The sample gives 50,000 or so clones, 70% to 85% of which show up once; 25% is in the top ten. This clone was seen once. What was sequenced was peripheral blood. The origin of this receptor is an older man with acute or convalescent COVID-19.

CDR3 region: CASSPLTGAGNTEAFF. The CDR3 coding sequence is TGTGCCAGCAGCCCGCTGACAGGGGCTGGGAACACTGAAGCTTTCTTT. The chain couples TRBV5-6 to TRBJ1-1, with TRBD1 matching over 8 bases. The CDR3 has 16 amino acids. Per the germline V gene, CDR1 is SGHDT and CDR2 is YYEEEE. The junction had 9 bases not matched to a gene; V was cut back by 4 bases and J by 1 base.